A selection of T cell receptor beta chains follows, all from one sample in a study of ipilimumab plus nivolumab after autologous stem cell transplantation. Sequencing used immunoSEQ multiplex PCR; TCRdb keeps in-frame clones, though not all of them. The sample has some 41,000 clones, 80% to 95% seen once. Sequencing used PBMCs, obtained in a trial of ipilimumab plus nivolumab as post-transplant consolidation. All receptors come from a male donor with multiple myeloma. The CDR3 runs from the conserved cysteine through the conserved F or W. A D gene is named only where the DNA matches it firmly. Rows give clone size only sometimes, using once, few, many, or a class for an expanded clone.

TRBJ1-6 - - TRBV29-1 CSVGPLRSSYNSPLHF TGCAGCGTTGGTCCCTTGAGGAGCTCCTATAATTCACCCCTCCACTTT
TRBJ2-1 - - TRBV9 CASSVEGKSYNEQFF TGTGCCAGCAGCGTAGAGGGTAAGTCCTACAATGAGCAGTTCTTC
TRBJ2-1 - few TRBV4-1 CASSQDGASSHHEQFF TGCGCCAGCAGCCAAGACGGAGCCTCAAGCCACCATGAGCAGTTCTTC
TRBJ2-1 - - TRBV20-1 CSAPGPNEQFF TGCAGTGCTCCGGGCCCTAATGAGCAGTTCTTC
TRBJ2-5 - - TRBV25-1 CASSSETQYF TGTGCCAGCAGTTCGGAGACCCAGTACTTC
TRBJ1-4 - - TRBV4-1 CASSQSSRTGTRKLFF TGCGCCAGCAGCCAATCCTCCCGGACCGGGACAAGGAAACTGTTTTTT
TRBJ1-2 - few TRBV28 CASTSSGYGYTF TGTGCCAGCACGAGCAGTGGCTATGGCTACACCTTC
TRBJ2-2 TRBD1 - TRBV29-1 CSVRQGTTTGELFF TGCAGCGTTAGACAGGGCACGACCACCGGGGAGCTGTTTTTT
TRBJ1-2 - - TRBV15 CATSGGPAAGYTF TGTGCTACCAGCGGGGGCCCGGCGGCTGGCTACACCTTC
TRBJ2-3 - - TRBV7-8 CASSLALRGSTDTQYF TGTGCCAGCAGCTTAGCTCTGAGAGGTAGCACAGATACGCAGTATTTT
TRBJ2-2 - - TRBV4-1 CASSQGPLGKNTGELFF TGCGCCAGCAGCCAAGGACCTCTGGGGAAAAACACCGGGGAGCTGTTTTTT
TRBJ2-1 TRBD2 - TRBV13 CASAKTSGKDEQFF TGTGCCAGCGCTAAGACTAGCGGGAAAGATGAGCAGTTCTTC
TRBJ2-7 TRBD2 - TRBV2 CASKVREGGNEQYF TGTGCCAGCAAAGTGCGGGAGGGAGGAAACGAGCAGTACTTC
TRBJ2-1 - - TRBV19 CASSILNEQFF TGTGCCAGTAGTATCCTCAATGAGCAGTTCTTC
TRBJ1-5 - - TRBV27 CASSLRGSNQPQHF TGTGCCAGCAGTTTAAGGGGTAGCAATCAGCCCCAGCATTTT
TRBJ2-2 - - TRBV9 CASSVRLFTGELFF TGTGCCAGCAGCGTAAGACTCTTCACCGGGGAGCTGTTTTTT
TRBJ2-1 TRBD1 - TRBV6-5 CASSSDRDINEQFF TGTGCCAGCAGTTCGGACAGGGATATCAATGAGCAGTTCTTC
TRBJ2-3 - - TRBV7-8 CASSLAGGPSTDTQYF TGTGCCAGCAGCTTAGCAGGGGGGCCCAGCACAGATACGCAGTATTTT